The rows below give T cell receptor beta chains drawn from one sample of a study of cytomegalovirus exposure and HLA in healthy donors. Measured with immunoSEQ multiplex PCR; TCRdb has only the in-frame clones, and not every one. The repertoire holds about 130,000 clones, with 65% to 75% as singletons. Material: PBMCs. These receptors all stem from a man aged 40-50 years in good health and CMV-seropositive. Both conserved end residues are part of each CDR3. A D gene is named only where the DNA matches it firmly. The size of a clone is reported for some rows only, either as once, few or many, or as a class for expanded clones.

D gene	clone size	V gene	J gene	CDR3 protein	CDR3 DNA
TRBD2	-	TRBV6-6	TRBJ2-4	CASSSGTDLAKNIQYF	TGTGCCAGCAGTAGCGGGACGGATCTAGCCAAAAACATTCAGTACTTC
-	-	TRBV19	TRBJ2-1	CASSISRNEQFF	TGTGCCAGTAGTATTTCCCGGAATGAGCAGTTCTTC
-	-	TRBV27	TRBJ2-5	CASSSGTAGETQYF	TGTGCCAGCAGTTCGGGGACGGCGGGGGAGACCCAGTACTTC
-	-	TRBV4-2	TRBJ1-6	CASSQERGYSSPLHF	TGTGCCAGCAGCCAAGAGCGGGGCTACAGTTCACCCCTCCACTTT
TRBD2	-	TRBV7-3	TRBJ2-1	CASSPTSWSSYNEQFF	TGTGCCAGCAGCCCGACTAGCTGGAGCTCCTACAATGAGCAGTTCTTC
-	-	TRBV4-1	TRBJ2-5	CAGSQGLGEETQYF	TGCGCCGGCAGCCAAGGTCTCGGGGAAGAGACCCAGTACTTC
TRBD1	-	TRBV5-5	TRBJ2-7	CASSPWTGNYEQYF	TGTGCCAGCAGCCCTTGGACAGGGAACTACGAGCAGTACTTC
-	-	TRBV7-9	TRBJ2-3	CASGLRLIQAPDTQYF	TGTGCCAGCGGTCTACGCCTCATTCAAGCTCCAGATACGCAGTATTTT
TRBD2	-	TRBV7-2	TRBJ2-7	CASSPLGGSYEQYF	TGTGCCAGCAGCCCCCTCGGCGGGAGTTACGAGCAGTACTTC
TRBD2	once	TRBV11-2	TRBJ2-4	CASSLPSGGLYKNIQYF	TGTGCCAGCAGCCTACCTAGCGGGGGGCTGTACAAAAACATTCAGTACTTC
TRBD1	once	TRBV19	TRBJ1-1	CATLNRGGTEAFF	TGTGCCACCCTTAACAGGGGTGGCACTGAAGCTTTCTTT
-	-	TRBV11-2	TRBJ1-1	CASSFATDNTEAFF	TGTGCCAGCAGCTTCGCGACAGACAACACTGAAGCTTTCTTT
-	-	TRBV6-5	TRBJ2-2	CASSYLRGNTGELFF	TGTGCCAGCAGTTACTTACGGGGTAACACCGGGGAGCTGTTTTTT
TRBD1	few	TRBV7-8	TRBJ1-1	CASSKTGQAFSVEAFF	TGTGCCAGCAGCAAGACGGGACAGGCCTTTTCGGTTGAAGCTTTCTTT
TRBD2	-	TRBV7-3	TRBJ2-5	CASSSGASGVQETQYF	TGTGCCAGCAGCTCCGGGGCTAGCGGGGTCCAAGAGACCCAGTACTTC
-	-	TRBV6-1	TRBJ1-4	CASTRSERREKLFF	TGTGCCAGCACCCGAAGCGAACGAAGAGAAAAACTGTTTTTT
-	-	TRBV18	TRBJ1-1	CASSPEQGGLTEAFF	TGTGCCAGCTCACCCGAGCAGGGAGGGCTCACTGAAGCTTTCTTT
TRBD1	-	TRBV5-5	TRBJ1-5	CASSLSLTGGRVGNQPQHF	TGTGCCAGCAGCCTATCTCTGACAGGGGGCAGGGTGGGCAATCAGCCCCAGCATTTT
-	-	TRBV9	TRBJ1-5	CASSAGQNSNQPQHF	TGTGCCAGCAGCGCCGGACAGAATAGCAATCAGCCCCAGCATTTT
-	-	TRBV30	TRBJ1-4	CAWGRGLELFF	TGTGCCTGGGGAAGAGGATTGGAGTTGTTTTTT
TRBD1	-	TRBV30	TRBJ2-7	CGWKDRDEQYF	TGTGGCTGGAAAGACAGGGACGAGCAGTACTTC
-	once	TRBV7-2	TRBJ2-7	CASSAGNYEQYF	TGTGCCAGCAGCGCGGGGAACTACGAGCAGTACTTC
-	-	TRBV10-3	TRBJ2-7	CAISESGRSYEQYF	TGTGCCATCAGTGAGTCTGGCCGCTCCTACGAGCAGTACTTC
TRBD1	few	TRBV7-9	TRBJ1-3	CASSSDRTSGNTIYF	TGTGCCAGCAGCTCGGACAGGACCTCTGGAAACACCATATATTTT
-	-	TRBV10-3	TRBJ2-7	CASEGVSLEQYF	TGTGCCTCAGAAGGGGTATCTCTCGAGCAGTACTTC
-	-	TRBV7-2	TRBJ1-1	CASSLVFQVEEAFF	TGTGCCAGCAGCTTAGTTTTTCAGGTGGAAGAAGCTTTCTTT
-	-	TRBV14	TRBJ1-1	CASSRRRGNTEAFF	TGTGCCAGCAGTCGCCGACGGGGAAACACTGAAGCTTTCTTT
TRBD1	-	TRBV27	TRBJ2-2	CASSSADRANTGELFF	TGTGCCAGCAGTTCCGCCGACAGGGCGAACACCGGGGAGCTGTTTTTT
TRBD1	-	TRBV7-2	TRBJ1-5	CASSLGPGGSNQPQHF	TGTGCCAGCAGCTTAGGGCCAGGGGGAAGCAATCAGCCCCAGCATTTT
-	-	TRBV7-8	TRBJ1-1	CASSLALEEGTEAFF	TGTGCCAGCAGCTTAGCGCTGGAAGAGGGTACTGAAGCTTTCTTT
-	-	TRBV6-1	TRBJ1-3	CASSESGYSGNTIYF	TGTGCCAGCAGTGAATCGGGGTACTCTGGAAACACCATATATTTT
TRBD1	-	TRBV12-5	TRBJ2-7	CASGFRQGISYF	TGTGCTAGTGGTTTCCGACAGGGGATCTCGTACTTC
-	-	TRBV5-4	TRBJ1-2	CASSLENGAREENGYTF	TGTGCCAGCAGCTTGGAGAATGGGGCAAGGGAGGAGAATGGCTACACCTTC
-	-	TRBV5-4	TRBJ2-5	CASSFKRSETQYF	TGTGCCAGCAGCTTCAAGAGGTCAGAGACCCAGTACTTC
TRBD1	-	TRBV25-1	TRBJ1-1	CASRLVTGGITEAFF	TGTGCCAGCAGGCTGGTGACAGGGGGCATCACTGAAGCTTTCTTT
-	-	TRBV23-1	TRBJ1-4	CASSQSGRAYNEKLFF	TGCGCCAGCAGTCAATCAGGGAGGGCTTATAATGAAAAACTGTTTTTT
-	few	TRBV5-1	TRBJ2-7	CASSFDSPHSYEQYF	TGCGCCAGCAGCTTTGACAGTCCTCACTCCTACGAGCAGTACTTC
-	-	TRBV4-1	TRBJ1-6	CASSLGGSPLHF	TGCGCCAGCAGCCTAGGGGGTTCACCCCTCCACTTT
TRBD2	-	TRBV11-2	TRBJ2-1	CASSFFVGGGPGNEQFF	TGTGCCAGCAGCTTCTTTGTGGGGGGAGGGCCGGGGAATGAGCAGTTCTTC
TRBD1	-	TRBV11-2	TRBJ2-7	CASSLTGQGASNEQYF	TGTGCCAGCAGCTTAACAGGACAGGGGGCAAGCAACGAGCAGTACTTC
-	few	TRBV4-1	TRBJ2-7	CASSQGRGGVYEQYF	TGCGCCAGCAGCCAAGGTAGAGGGGGTGTCTACGAGCAGTACTTC
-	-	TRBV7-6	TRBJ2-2	CASSHPGHGETGELFF	TGTGCCAGCAGCCATCCGGGACACGGGGAGACCGGGGAGCTGTTTTTT
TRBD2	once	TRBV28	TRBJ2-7	CASMVSGTTYEQYF	TGTGCCAGCATGGTTAGCGGGACCACCTACGAGCAGTACTTC
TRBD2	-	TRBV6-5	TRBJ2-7	CASSKSGTGYEQYF	TGTGCCAGCAGCAAAAGCGGGACCGGCTACGAGCAGTACTTC
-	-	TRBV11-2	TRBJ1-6	CASSLSVHSNSPLHF	TGTGCCAGCAGCCTCAGCGTCCACTCAAATTCACCCCTCCACTTT
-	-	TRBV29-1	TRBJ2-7	CSVDTGSDEQYF	TGCAGCGTTGACACGGGGTCGGACGAGCAGTACTTC
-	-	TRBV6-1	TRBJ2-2	CASSEAGQATGELFF	TGTGCCAGCAGTGAAGCGGGTCAGGCGACCGGGGAGCTGTTTTTT
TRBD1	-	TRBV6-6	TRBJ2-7	CASRPPGQGTHEQYF	TGTGCCAGCAGACCGCCGGGACAGGGGACCCACGAGCAGTACTTC
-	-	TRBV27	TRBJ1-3	CASRPSGGNTIYF	TGTGCCAGCAGACCGTCGGGGGGAAACACCATATATTTT
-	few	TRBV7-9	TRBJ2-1	CASSLTDPRTYNEQFF	TGTGCCAGCAGCCTGACAGACCCCAGGACCTACAATGAGCAGTTCTTC
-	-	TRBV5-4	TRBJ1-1	CASSLGGDTEAFF	TGTGCCAGCAGCTTGGGGGGGGACACTGAAGCTTTCTTT
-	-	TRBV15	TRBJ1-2	CATSRDRQGNGYTF	TGTGCCACCAGCAGAGATCGCCAGGGGAATGGCTACACCTTC
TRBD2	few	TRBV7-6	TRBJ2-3	CASSVTSGGVATDTQYF	TGTGCCAGCAGCGTTACTAGCGGGGGGGTAGCGACAGATACGCAGTATTTT